This T cell receptor (beta chain) derives from a study of cytomegalovirus exposure and HLA in healthy donors. Study findings and constraints: There were reportedly fewer N-insertions in an Asian-associated ancestry cluster than the roughly 670-donor mean, in a later analysis.

On this clone: Its antigen is currently unknown. This specimen includes other DNA sequences encoding the same CDR3.

Germline V gene data show CDR1 as MNHEY and CDR2 as SMNVEV (reference sequence). This CDR3 comprises 14 residues. V lost 2 bases and J lost 1, with 6 bases in between. Both 60 Vbeta primers and 13 Jbeta primers went into the PCR. Libraries were prepared by immunoSEQ multiplex PCR; TCRdb keeps only in-frame clonotypes and omits some of them. The profile shows around 150,000 clones, approximately 79% of them singletons. V and J are TRBV27 and TRBJ2-4; TRBD1 is a possible D gene (6 bases). Sequencing input: PBMCs. The source of this sequence is a man aged 60 to 69 in good health and CMV-seronegative. The CDR3 DNA sequence: TGTGCCAGCAGTTTAAGGGGGGCCAAAAACATTCAGTACTTC. This codes for CASSLRGAKNIQYF.